The rows below give T cell receptor beta chains drawn from one sample of a study of blood T cell repertoires in COVID-19. Data came from immunoSEQ multiplex PCR; TCRdb stores just in-frame clones and leaves some out. The sample carries 150,000 or so clones, approximately 80% recorded once. The sample comprised peripheral blood. Receptors were obtained from a man in his sixties with active or convalescent COVID-19. CDR3s include the opening cysteine and the closing phenylalanine or tryptophan. Each record gives: clone size, D gene, V gene, J gene, CDR3 DNA, CDR3 protein. D genes are given only for firm matches. Expanded clones are given a class, and other clones once, few, many or no size at all.

clone size: .; D gene: .; V gene: TRBV7-9; J gene: TRBJ2-5; CDR3 DNA: TGTGCCAGCAGCCAAACTGGGGCAGGGGCGGTGACCCAGTACTTC; CDR3 protein: CASSQTGAGAVTQYF
clone size: .; D gene: .; V gene: TRBV12-3/TRBV12-4; J gene: TRBJ2-1; CDR3 DNA: TGTGCCAGCATGGGCGGGTCGGCCGATGAGCAGTTCTTC; CDR3 protein: CASMGGSADEQFF
clone size: .; D gene: TRBD2; V gene: TRBV14; J gene: TRBJ2-5; CDR3 DNA: TGTGCCAGCAGCCAAGTAAGCGGGAGGACGGAGACCCAGTACTTC; CDR3 protein: CASSQVSGRTETQYF
clone size: .; D gene: .; V gene: TRBV7-2; J gene: TRBJ2-1; CDR3 DNA: TGTGCCAGCAGCTTAGCAGGGGTTACCTACAATGAGCAGTTCTTC; CDR3 protein: CASSLAGVTYNEQFF
clone size: .; D gene: TRBD1; V gene: TRBV7-2; J gene: TRBJ1-3; CDR3 DNA: TGTGCCAGCAGCTTAACAGGGGGCAGAAACACCATATATTTT; CDR3 protein: CASSLTGGRNTIYF
clone size: .; D gene: TRBD2; V gene: TRBV6-5; J gene: TRBJ2-1; CDR3 DNA: TGTGCCAGCAGTTACTCGGGCGGGAGTTCCTACAATGAGCAGTTCTTC; CDR3 protein: CASSYSGGSSYNEQFF
clone size: .; D gene: TRBD1; V gene: TRBV6-2/TRBV6-3; J gene: TRBJ2-7; CDR3 DNA: TGTGCCAGCAGTTTTGGACAGGGAACCTACGAGCAGTACTTC; CDR3 protein: CASSFGQGTYEQYF
clone size: .; D gene: .; V gene: TRBV7-2; J gene: TRBJ2-6; CDR3 DNA: TGTGCCAGCAGCCACGCGCCGTACAGGGAGCGTGGGGCCAACGTCCTGACTTTC; CDR3 protein: CASSHAPYRERGANVLTF
clone size: .; D gene: .; V gene: TRBV7-2; J gene: TRBJ2-1; CDR3 DNA: TGTGCCAGCAGCTCGGGACTCCGGGTGGGGCAGTTCTTC; CDR3 protein: CASSSGLRVGQFF
clone size: .; D gene: .; V gene: TRBV28; J gene: TRBJ2-3; CDR3 DNA: TGTGCCAGCAACCCCGGGTTCTCCACAGATACGCAGTATTTT; CDR3 protein: CASNPGFSTDTQYF
clone size: .; D gene: .; V gene: TRBV7-2; J gene: TRBJ2-2; CDR3 DNA: TGTGCCAGCACCTTAGGGACTTTCAACACCGGGGAGCTGTTTTTT; CDR3 protein: CASTLGTFNTGELFF
clone size: once; D gene: .; V gene: TRBV19; J gene: TRBJ2-2; CDR3 DNA: TGTGCCAGTAGAGGGGGGGAGTGGAGCGGGGAGCTGTTTTTT; CDR3 protein: CASRGGEWSGELFF
clone size: .; D gene: .; V gene: TRBV6-6; J gene: TRBJ1-2; CDR3 DNA: TGTGCCAGCAGGAAGGACATTTTCTATGGCTACACCTTC; CDR3 protein: CASRKDIFYGYTF
clone size: .; D gene: .; V gene: TRBV27; J gene: TRBJ1-2; CDR3 DNA: TGTGCCAGCAGGGGGCTTAATGAGGGCTACACCTTC; CDR3 protein: CASRGLNEGYTF
clone size: .; D gene: .; V gene: TRBV14; J gene: TRBJ1-1; CDR3 DNA: TGTGCCAGCAGCCAAGAGTGGGGGACAAACACTGAAGCTTTCTTT; CDR3 protein: CASSQEWGTNTEAFF
clone size: .; D gene: .; V gene: TRBV7-2; J gene: TRBJ1-2; CDR3 DNA: TGTGCCAGCAGCTTAAACAGCCAGTATGGCTACACCTTC; CDR3 protein: CASSLNSQYGYTF
clone size: .; D gene: .; V gene: TRBV5-1; J gene: TRBJ1-5; CDR3 DNA: TGCGCCAGCAGCTTCGACGGGTCGGAAAATCAGCCCCAGCATTTT; CDR3 protein: CASSFDGSENQPQHF
clone size: .; D gene: TRBD2; V gene: TRBV6-2/TRBV6-3; J gene: TRBJ2-1; CDR3 DNA: TGTGCCAGCAGCCGGGGGGTGTGGGGGAGGAAGAACAATGAGCAGTTCTTC; CDR3 protein: CASSRGVWGRKNNEQFF
clone size: .; D gene: .; V gene: TRBV6-4; J gene: TRBJ1-1; CDR3 DNA: TGTGCCAGCAGGGGGGGAAACACTGAAGCTTTCTTT; CDR3 protein: CASRGGNTEAFF
clone size: once; D gene: .; V gene: TRBV10-3; J gene: TRBJ1-6; CDR3 DNA: TGTGCCACCACTACAGGGTTTGTGGATTCACCCCTCCACTTT; CDR3 protein: CATTTGFVDSPLHF
clone size: .; D gene: TRBD2; V gene: TRBV5-1; J gene: TRBJ2-7; CDR3 DNA: TGCGCCAGCAGCTTTCTAGCGGGACCCCTCTACGAGCAGTACTTC; CDR3 protein: CASSFLAGPLYEQYF
clone size: few; D gene: .; V gene: TRBV7-8; J gene: TRBJ1-2; CDR3 DNA: TGTGCCAGCAGCTTAGCGACAGGTTACAACGGCTACACCTTC; CDR3 protein: CASSLATGYNGYTF
clone size: .; D gene: .; V gene: TRBV6-2/TRBV6-3; J gene: TRBJ2-7; CDR3 DNA: TGTGCCAGCAGTTACTCGATCAAAAGGGACACCAGCTACGAGCAGTACTTC; CDR3 protein: CASSYSIKRDTSYEQYF
clone size: .; D gene: .; V gene: TRBV6-2/TRBV6-3; J gene: TRBJ2-4; CDR3 DNA: TGTGCCAGCAGCGGCCCAGACAGACTAGCCAAAAACATTCAGTACTTC; CDR3 protein: CASSGPDRLAKNIQYF
clone size: .; D gene: TRBD2; V gene: TRBV7-9; J gene: TRBJ2-5; CDR3 DNA: TGTGCCAGCAGCTGGAGGACTAGCGGGACTGTCCGGGGAGAGACCCAGTACTTC; CDR3 protein: CASSWRTSGTVRGETQYF
clone size: .; D gene: .; V gene: TRBV9; J gene: TRBJ1-5; CDR3 DNA: TGTGCCAGCAGCCGGGATACCGATCAGCCCCAGCATTTT; CDR3 protein: CASSRDTDQPQHF
clone size: once; D gene: TRBD1; V gene: TRBV28; J gene: TRBJ1-5; CDR3 DNA: TGTGCCAGCAGTCGATATGGACAGGGAAAAAATCAGCCCCAGCATTTT; CDR3 protein: CASSRYGQGKNQPQHF
clone size: .; D gene: .; V gene: TRBV5-1; J gene: TRBJ1-1; CDR3 DNA: TGCGCCAGCAGCTTAGAACAGAGATTAATGAACACTGAAGCTTTCTTT; CDR3 protein: CASSLEQRLMNTEAFF
clone size: .; D gene: .; V gene: TRBV3-1/TRBV3-2; J gene: TRBJ1-1; CDR3 DNA: TGTGCCAGCAGCCAAGGGGGGGCTGAAGCTTTCTTT; CDR3 protein: CASSQGGAEAFF
clone size: .; D gene: .; V gene: TRBV18; J gene: TRBJ1-1; CDR3 DNA: TGTGCCAGCTTAGACACCTCGAACACTGAAGCTTTCTTT; CDR3 protein: CASLDTSNTEAFF
clone size: medium-sized; D gene: TRBD2; V gene: TRBV29-1; J gene: TRBJ2-7; CDR3 DNA: TGCAGCGTTGAGGATCCTAGCGGGGATTTGAACGAGCAGTACTTC; CDR3 protein: CSVEDPSGDLNEQYF
clone size: .; D gene: .; V gene: TRBV27; J gene: TRBJ2-3; CDR3 DNA: TGTGCCAGCACCCCTAGCACAGATACGCAGTATTTT; CDR3 protein: CASTPSTDTQYF
clone size: .; D gene: TRBD2; V gene: TRBV6-2/TRBV6-3; J gene: TRBJ2-7; CDR3 DNA: TGTGCCAGCAGTTACTCCAGCGGGAGGCCTACCGTAGCCGAGCAGTACTTC; CDR3 protein: CASSYSSGRPTVAEQYF
clone size: .; D gene: .; V gene: TRBV7-2; J gene: TRBJ2-7; CDR3 DNA: TGTGCCAGCAGCTTGGGGAGAGGCGAGCAGTACTTC; CDR3 protein: CASSLGRGEQYF
clone size: .; D gene: .; V gene: TRBV29-1; J gene: TRBJ2-7; CDR3 DNA: TGCAGCGTCCGCACGGGCGAGCAGTACTTC; CDR3 protein: CSVRTGEQYF
clone size: .; D gene: .; V gene: TRBV4-2; J gene: TRBJ2-1; CDR3 DNA: TGTGCCAGCAGCCAAGATCGGAGTTCCAATGAGCAGTTCTTC; CDR3 protein: CASSQDRSSNEQFF
clone size: .; D gene: TRBD1; V gene: TRBV18; J gene: TRBJ1-1; CDR3 DNA: TGTGCCAGCTCACCTGGGACAGGGGCGACTGAAGCTTTCTTT; CDR3 protein: CASSPGTGATEAFF
clone size: .; D gene: .; V gene: TRBV5-1; J gene: TRBJ1-6; CDR3 DNA: TGCGCCAGCAGACTAACATCCCAGGGGAATTCACCCCTCCACTTT; CDR3 protein: CASRLTSQGNSPLHF
clone size: few; D gene: TRBD1; V gene: TRBV19; J gene: TRBJ1-2; CDR3 DNA: TGTGCCAGTAGTATAGACCGCGGACAGGGGGCGTATGGCTACACCTTC; CDR3 protein: CASSIDRGQGAYGYTF
clone size: .; D gene: .; V gene: TRBV6-2/TRBV6-3; J gene: TRBJ1-5; CDR3 DNA: TGTGCCAGCAGTGTGCCGTTGAGAAACAATCAGCCCCAGCATTTT; CDR3 protein: CASSVPLRNNQPQHF
clone size: once; D gene: .; V gene: TRBV6-6; J gene: TRBJ1-6; CDR3 DNA: TGTGCCAGCAGGCCCAGCGGGGTTGGGCTTAATTCACCCCTCCACTTT; CDR3 protein: CASRPSGVGLNSPLHF
clone size: .; D gene: .; V gene: TRBV20-1; J gene: TRBJ2-7; CDR3 DNA: TGCAGTGCTAGAGATCTCCTCGAGCAGTACTTC; CDR3 protein: CSARDLLEQYF
clone size: .; D gene: TRBD2; V gene: TRBV7-2; J gene: TRBJ2-1; CDR3 DNA: TGTGCCAGCAGCTTAGACAGCGGGAGGCCTGAGGGGCAGTTCTTC; CDR3 protein: CASSLDSGRPEGQFF
clone size: .; D gene: .; V gene: TRBV28; J gene: TRBJ1-5; CDR3 DNA: TGTGCCAGCAGGGAACTAATAAATCAGCCCCAGCATTTT; CDR3 protein: CASRELINQPQHF
clone size: once; D gene: TRBD1; V gene: TRBV3-1/TRBV3-2; J gene: TRBJ2-7; CDR3 DNA: TGTGCCAGCAGACGGGACAGGGACGAGCAGTACTTC; CDR3 protein: CASRRDRDEQYF
clone size: .; D gene: .; V gene: TRBV9; J gene: TRBJ1-2; CDR3 DNA: TGTGCCAGCAGCGGAGGTAGGAGTCTAGGTGGCTACACCTTC; CDR3 protein: CASSGGRSLGGYTF
clone size: .; D gene: TRBD2; V gene: TRBV6-4; J gene: TRBJ2-3; CDR3 DNA: TGTGCCAGCAGTGCCAGCTGGGAGGGTTCAGATACGCAGTATTTT; CDR3 protein: CASSASWEGSDTQYF
clone size: .; D gene: .; V gene: TRBV27; J gene: TRBJ2-7; CDR3 DNA: TGTGCCAGCAGTTTAAAGACAGCGTCCTACGAGCAGTACTTC; CDR3 protein: CASSLKTASYEQYF
clone size: .; D gene: .; V gene: TRBV6-2/TRBV6-3; J gene: TRBJ1-2; CDR3 DNA: TGTGCCAGCAGTTACTCGTTGGACAGCATTAACTATGGCTACACCTTC; CDR3 protein: CASSYSLDSINYGYTF
clone size: .; D gene: TRBD1; V gene: TRBV7-2; J gene: TRBJ2-3; CDR3 DNA: TGTGCCAGCAGCTCTGGGACAGGGGGCCGCACAGATACGCAGTATTTT; CDR3 protein: CASSSGTGGRTDTQYF
clone size: .; D gene: .; V gene: TRBV29-1; J gene: TRBJ2-6; CDR3 DNA: TGCAGCGTTATGAGGGGACACTTTGGGGCCAACGTCCTGACTTTC; CDR3 protein: CSVMRGHFGANVLTF
clone size: .; D gene: .; V gene: TRBV20-1; J gene: TRBJ2-7; CDR3 DNA: TGCAGTGGGGGACATCTCTACGAGCAGTACTTC; CDR3 protein: CSGGHLYEQYF
clone size: .; D gene: TRBD1; V gene: TRBV7-9; J gene: TRBJ1-4; CDR3 DNA: TGTGCCAGCACGGCAGGGGGAGCAAAACTGTTTTTT; CDR3 protein: CASTAGGAKLFF
clone size: many; D gene: TRBD1; V gene: TRBV10-3; J gene: TRBJ2-1; CDR3 DNA: TGTGCCATCCGGGACAGCAACTACAATGAGCAGTTCTTC; CDR3 protein: CAIRDSNYNEQFF
clone size: .; D gene: .; V gene: TRBV6-6; J gene: TRBJ1-3; CDR3 DNA: TGTGCCAGCACTACAGGGAGAACAAGCTCTGGAAACACCATATATTTT; CDR3 protein: CASTTGRTSSGNTIYF
clone size: .; D gene: .; V gene: TRBV18; J gene: TRBJ2-1; CDR3 DNA: TGTGCCAGCTCACCACCGACGCAGGTTGGGCAGTTCTTC; CDR3 protein: CASSPPTQVGQFF
clone size: few; D gene: .; V gene: TRBV5-1; J gene: TRBJ1-1; CDR3 DNA: TGCGCCAGCAGCTCCTCAATGAAGCTGAACACTGAAGCTTTCTTT; CDR3 protein: CASSSSMKLNTEAFF
clone size: .; D gene: .; V gene: TRBV18; J gene: TRBJ2-7; CDR3 DNA: TGTGCCAGCTCTGCCCAGGCCATGGACGAGCAGTACTTC; CDR3 protein: CASSAQAMDEQYF
clone size: .; D gene: .; V gene: TRBV4-3; J gene: TRBJ2-7; CDR3 DNA: TGCGCCAGCAGCCAAGATTGGGCTAGCTGGCCCTACGAGCAGTACTTC; CDR3 protein: CASSQDWASWPYEQYF